These 29 T cell receptor beta chains were sequenced from one sample in a study of T-cell reconstitution after alpha-beta-depleted transplantation in children (dated by TCRdb to 2016 to 2017). Library preparation used PCR. Sequenced on an Illumina HiSeq 2500. TCR libraries were prepared with molecular barcoding, using unique molecular identifiers to normalize TCRbeta repertoire quantification. The public reads were quality trimmed at Q25 with fastp and then assembled into clones with MiXCR by TCRdb, keeping productive beta chains. Identical CDR3 proteins give one entry, which carries the most common genes and DNA. For this sample the table gives more than 85,000 distinct CDR3 sequences, of which 10% were detected only once. Of the sample, about 7.3% is held by the ten largest clones. Specimen: PBMCs from the stem cell graft donor, collected from the stem cell graft. Receptors originate from a human donor who donated a stem cell graft to a child with acute lymphoblastic leukemia.

This clonotype was found many times. This chain links TRBV11-2 with TRBJ2-7; the D is unclear. The CDR3 is 13 amino acids. V lost 6 bases and J 2 bases, leaving 11 bases between the germline ends. CDR1 is SGHAT and CDR2 is FQNNGV in the germline V gene. The CDR3 DNA reads as TGTGCCAGCAGTCCGGATCCTCCCTACGAGCAGTACTTC. Protein product: CASSPDPPYEQYF.

This clonotype was seen many times. The CDR3 DNA reads TGTGCCAGCAGCGGGGACAGGTACCTTTACGAGCAGTACTTC. Translating it yields CASSGDRYLYEQYF. This rearrangement joins TRBV6-2 or TRBV6-3 to TRBJ2-7, with 8 bases that match TRBD1. V shed 6 bases, J shed 4 bases, and the junction held 8 bases outside the gene matches. The CDR3 consists of 14 residues. The germline V gene encodes CDR1 MNHEY and CDR2 SVGEGT.

The table lists this clonotype with many counts. The gene calls are TRBV5-4 and TRBJ2-3; TRBD2 matches 13 bases. Trimming at V came to 3 bases and at J to 0 bases, leaving 13 bases not matched to a gene. Germline CDR1 is SGHNT and CDR2 is YYREEE (reference sequence). The CDR3 spans 20 residues. The CDR3 reads CASSSKGGGLAGWSTDTQYF. CDR3 nucleotides: TGTGCCAGCAGCTCCAAGGGTGGGGGACTAGCGGGATGGAGCACAGATACGCAGTATTTT.

This clonotype was counted at least ten times. The V call is TRBV7-8, the J call TRBJ2-1, with D unresolved. The germline V and J ends were trimmed by 6 bases and 3 bases, with 12 bases remaining between them. Looked up from germline, CDR1 is SGHVS and CDR2 is FQNEAQ. This CDR3 has 14 residues. CDR3 bases: TGTGCCAGCAGTCACCCCCTAGGCTACAATGAGCAGTTCTTC. It specifies CASSHPLGYNEQFF.

The sample holds a few counts of this clonotype. This sequence joins TRBV29-1 and TRBJ2-7; 7 bases agree with TRBD2. Trimming at V came to 5 bases and at J to 2 bases, leaving 9 bases not matched to a gene. Germline V gives CDR1 SQVTM, CDR2 ANQGSEA. The CDR3 loop spans 14 amino acids. In DNA, the CDR3 is TGCAGCGTTATAGACAGACTAGCACCCTACGAGCAGTACTTC. It specifies CSVIDRLAPYEQYF.

Comments on this clonotype: A much larger clone sits a single nucleotide away, making a read error possible. The rearrangement links TRBV11-2 to TRBJ2-7, with D perhaps TRBD1 or TRBD2 (5 bases each). Germline CDR1 SGHAT, CDR2 FQNNGV. The CDR3 has 12 amino acids. The DNA for the CDR3 is TGTGCCAGCAGCTTAGATGGGGACGAGCGGTACTTC. Translated, it gives CASSLDGDERYF.

This clonotype was seen many times. The chain employs TRBV27 and TRBJ1-5; D gene ambiguous. The CDR3 is 13 amino acids. Trimming took off 2 bases at V and 4 bases at J, with 6 bases between the two ends. CDR1 and CDR2 (germline): MNHEY, SMNVEV (reference sequence). CDR3 sequence reads: CASSLMGNQPQHF. The CDR3 DNA reads as TGTGCCAGCAGTTTAATGGGAAATCAGCCCCAGCATTTT.

The sample holds many counts of this clonotype. The J gene is TRBJ2-1, the V gene TRBV12-3 or TRBV12-4; 9 positions match TRBD2. J lost 9 bases, V lost 7 bases, and 4 bases had no gene match. The CDR3 consists of 12 residues. The CDR3 coding sequence is TGTGCCAGCACCGGGACTAGCTTTGAGCAGTTCTTC. Translating gives CASTGTSFEQFF.

This clonotype was detected only a few times. The genes are TRBV5-1 and TRBJ2-1; 11 positions agree with TRBD1. Germline V gives CDR1 SGHRS, CDR2 YFSETQ. CDR3 size: 14 residues. Trimming removed 5 bases from V and 2 bases from J; junction bases left unmatched: 0. CDR3 loop: CASRGQGAYNEQFF. The CDR3 DNA reads TGCGCCAGCAGGGGACAGGGGGCCTACAATGAGCAGTTCTTC.

This clonotype appeared many times. The chain recombines TRBV5-1 with TRBJ2-6; TRBD1 is a possible D gene (7 bases). CDR1 is SGHRS and CDR2 is YFSETQ in the germline V gene. CDR3 size: 17 residues. With 2 bases removed from V and 0 bases from J, the gap between germline ends came to 12 bases. The CDR3 DNA is TGCGCCAGCAGCTTCAGGGGGGATGGCTCTGGGGCCAACGTCCTGACTTTC. Protein product: CASSFRGDGSGANVLTF.

This clonotype was picked up many times. V gene TRBV5-1 combines with J gene TRBJ1-4; 9 positions agree with TRBD1. Germline CDR1 is SGHRS and CDR2 is YFSETQ. V lost 4 bases to trimming and J lost 4 bases; unmatched junction nucleotides: 5. The CDR3 sequence is 15 residues long. CDR3 DNA sequence: TGCGCCAGCAGCGAGGGGACAGGGATTAATGAAAAACTGTTTTTT. It codes for CASSEGTGINEKLFF.

At least ten counts were recorded for this clonotype. The rearrangement joins TRBV6-2 or TRBV6-3 to TRBJ2-1, with 8 positions matching TRBD2. The CDR3 runs 13 residues. Trimming cost V 10 bases and J 8 bases; bases outside gene matches: 10. Germline CDR1 reads MNHEY; CDR2 reads SVGEGT. The CDR3 bases are TGTGCCACACAACGGGGGGGCCCCGATGAGCAGTTCTTC. This gives the protein CATQRGGPDEQFF.

This clonotype was seen repeatedly, ten times or more. The CDR3 DNA reads as TGCAGCGTTGCCCTTTCGGGGATAGCCAAAAACATTCAGTACTTC. This sequence encodes CSVALSGIAKNIQYF. The chain couples TRBV29-1 to TRBJ2-4, with D perhaps matching TRBD2 (5 bases). The CDR3 covers 15 residues. Trimming cost V 4 bases and J 0 bases, with 13 bases left between them. The germline V gene has CDR1 SQVTM and CDR2 ANQGSEA.

Of note for this clonotype: Relative to the germline gene, one junction end is altered; a read error may explain this. The chain carries TRBV5-6 and TRBJ2-7, with a tentative D call TRBD1 (5 bases). CDR1 is SGHDT and CDR2 is YYEEEE in the germline V gene. The CDR3 is made up of 13 amino acids. CDR3 region: CAISPAGLGEQYF. The CDR3 DNA sequence: TGTGCCATCAGCCCCGCAGGGCTCGGCGAGCAGTACTTC.

As to this clonotype: One end of the junction fails to match germline, which may point to a read error. The V gene is TRBV3-1, the J gene TRBJ1-2; TRBD1 is a possible D gene (6 bases). Germline loops: CDR1 LGHDT, CDR2 YNNKEL (reference sequence). The CDR3 totals 17 residues. The CDR3 loop is CATSKQVRGGANYGYTF. The DNA for the CDR3 is TGTGCCACCAGCAAGCAGGTTAGAGGGGGGGCTAACTATGGCTACACCTTC.

At least ten counts were recorded for this clonotype. The V gene is TRBV7-2, the J gene TRBJ2-3; TRBD2 agrees at 12 bases. J was trimmed by 5 bases and V by 4 bases; bases with no gene match: 10. Per germline, CDR1 SGHTA and CDR2 FQGNSA. CDR3 length equals 17 residues. The CDR3 region is CASSSRLAGGPKDTQYF. CDR3 bases: TGTGCCAGCAGCTCTCGCCTAGCGGGGGGGCCCAAAGATACGCAGTATTTT.

This clonotype was seen repeatedly, ten times or more. The rearrangement links TRBV6-1 to TRBJ2-3, with 9 nucleotides matching TRBD2. V was pared by 2 bases and J by 1 base, with 4 bases of the junction left unmatched. Germline CDR1 is MNHNS and CDR2 is SASEGT. CDR3 length equals 16 residues. The CDR3 is CASSEHSGSGTDTQYF. The CDR3 DNA follows: TGTGCCAGCAGTGAACATAGCGGGAGCGGCACAGATACGCAGTATTTT.

This clonotype was counted ten times or more. The chain is built from TRBV20-1 and TRBJ1-5; tentatively, D is TRBD1 (5 bases). Germline CDR1 and CDR2: DFQATT and SNEGSKA (reference sequence). The CDR3 sequence is 14 residues long. Trimming stripped 3 bases from V and 0 bases from J, with 9 bases between. CDR3 DNA: TGCAGTGCTAGGGGGGGACCTAGCAATCAGCCCCAGCATTTT. This codes for CSARGGPSNQPQHF.

The genes are TRBV30 and TRBJ2-6; TRBD1 aligns across 9 bases. With V trimmed by 4 bases and J by 1 base, 8 bases remained unmatched. The germline V gene has CDR1 GTSNPN and CDR2 SVGIG (reference sequence). The CDR3 spans 17 residues. CDR3 region: CAWMGTGNPSGANVLTF. CDR3 nucleotides: TGTGCCTGGATGGGGACAGGGAATCCATCTGGGGCCAACGTCCTGACTTTC.

The table lists this clonotype with many counts. The CDR3 nucleotides are TGTGCCAGCAGTTACCTAGGGCGCTACGAGCAGTACTTC. Translating it yields CASSYLGRYEQYF. The chain links TRBV27 to TRBJ2-7; D not resolved. CDR3 size: 13 residues. Per germline, CDR1 MNHEY and CDR2 SMNVEV (reference sequence). Between the trimmed V and J ends, which lost 4 bases and 3 bases, there was a span of 10 bases.

This clonotype was recorded at least ten times. The gene calls are TRBV28 and TRBJ2-3; the D gene is possibly TRBD2 (5 bases). Germline V gives CDR1 MDHEN, CDR2 SYDVKM. V was clipped by 8 bases and J by 0 bases, with 21 bases between them. This CDR3 is built from 17 residues. The CDR3 spells CASFPPRGPSSTDTQYF. The CDR3, as DNA: TGTGCCAGCTTCCCCCCCCGCGGTCCTAGCAGCACAGATACGCAGTATTTT.

There are many counts of this clonotype. This chain uses TRBV29-1 with TRBJ2-7; 9 bases map to TRBD2. This CDR3 comprises 14 residues. From germline, CDR1 is SQVTM and CDR2 ANQGSEA. J lost 4 bases, V lost 5 bases, and 9 bases had no gene match. DNA of the CDR3: TGCAGCGTTCTGAGGTTAGCGGGAGTTTACGAGCAGTACTTC. Amino acid sequence: CSVLRLAGVYEQYF.

The sample holds many counts of this clonotype. This sequence joins TRBV5-1 and TRBJ1-1; D is unresolved. Germline V lookup: CDR1 SGHRS, CDR2 YFSETQ. V lost 4 bases to trimming and J lost 1 base, with 14 bases between them. The CDR3 is made up of 15 amino acids. The CDR3 loop is CASSTDGAENTEAFF. The CDR3 region has the DNA TGCGCCAGCAGCACGGACGGAGCCGAGAACACTGAAGCTTTCTTT.

As regards this clonotype: The junction shows a germline mismatch at one end, possibly a read error. Written as DNA, the CDR3 is TGCAGTTCTAGAGCCCCGGGACGGGGCTCCTACAATGAGCAGTTCTTC. It translates to CSSRAPGRGSYNEQFF. V usage is TRBV20-1 and J usage is TRBJ2-1; the D gene could be TRBD1 or TRBD2 (5 bases each). The CDR3 sequence is 16 residues long. Germline V CDR1 and CDR2: DFQATT, SNEGSKA (reference sequence).

This clonotype came up many times. The chain couples TRBV6-6 to TRBJ2-3, with TRBD2 identical over 11 bases. Looked up from germline, CDR1 is MNHNY and CDR2 is SVGAGI (reference sequence). The CDR3 totals 21 residues. V lost 5 bases to trimming and J lost 0 bases; unmatched junction nucleotides: 19. The CDR3 spells CASSNPGQLLTSGTSTDTQYF. The CDR3 DNA reads as TGTGCCAGCAGTAATCCGGGACAGCTATTGACTAGCGGGACTAGCACAGATACGCAGTATTTT.

This clonotype occurred a few times. This chain links TRBV9 with TRBJ1-2; D gene uncertain. The CDR3 is 11 amino acids. The germline V gene encodes CDR1 SGDLS and CDR2 YYNGEE. Trimming stripped 0 bases from V and 14 bases from J, with 11 bases between. CDR3 in amino acids: CASSVDGRLTF. CDR3 nucleotides: TGTGCCAGCAGCGTAGATGGCCGCCTGACCTTC.

This clonotype was found many times. V and J are TRBV6-5 and TRBJ2-2; D is possibly TRBD1 or TRBD2 (5 bases each). This CDR3 has 15 amino acids. The V gene's germline CDR1 is MNHEY and CDR2 SVGAGI. V was trimmed by 3 bases and J by 3 bases, leaving 11 bases between them. CDR3 residues: CASSYEGLDTGELFF. The CDR3 coding sequence is TGTGCCAGCAGTTATGAGGGGTTAGACACCGGGGAGCTGTTTTTT.

The sample holds many counts of this clonotype. The rearrangement links TRBV25-1 to TRBJ1-6, with 8 bases fitting TRBD1. V dropped 2 bases and J dropped 7; count of bases not matched to a gene: 4. The CDR3 is made up of 15 amino acids. The germline gives CDR1 MGHDK, CDR2 SYGVNS. CDR3 nucleotides: TGTGCCAGCAGTGAAGACAGGGGAGGGAATTCACCCCTCCACTTT. Translating gives CASSEDRGGNSPLHF.

The sample holds many counts of this clonotype. V and J are TRBV20-1 and TRBJ2-7; 12 positions agree with TRBD2. This CDR3 has 14 amino acids. V lost 3 bases, J lost 4 bases, and 4 bases stayed unmatched. Germline assignment: CDR1 DFQATT and CDR2 SNEGSKA (reference sequence). DNA for the CDR3: TGCAGTGCTAGGACTAGCGGGAGAAAGTACGAGCAGTACTTC. Protein sequence: CSARTSGRKYEQYF.